This T cell receptor beta chain was sequenced during a study of shared clonotypes between healthy human individuals. Study-wide findings and caveats: Non-shared clonotypes were found to have lower generation probabilities than the clonotypes that were shared by all four of the sorted-subset donors. A generally larger estimated richness was seen in naive subsets than in memory subsets. Clonotype sharing among donors was expected to depend on sequencing depth.

CD4+ cells underwent separation, giving CD45RA+ naive and CD45RA-negative memory subsets. V was clipped by 9 bases and J by 3 bases, with 21 bases between them. The CDR3 spans 16 residues. The germline V gene encodes CDR1 SNHLY and CDR2 FYNNEI. This clone came up a few times. Its matching antigen is unknown. The table came from immunoSEQ multiplex PCR; TCRdb's copy has only in-frame clones and leaves some out. The data contain about 2.3 million clones, 90% to 95% of them seen just once; the ten biggest clones take up around 0.4%. The V and J genes are TRBV2 and TRBJ1-5, with D possibly TRBD1 on 5 matching bases. The clonotype originates from a man aged 18 to 30 in good health. Some clones in this sample may be carry-over from other donors' samples. Material for sequencing was naive CD4+ T cells from PBMCs. Subset reported: CD45RA+ positively selected. CDR3 DNA: TGTGCCAGGGAACCCCCGGGACTCAATTCCAATCAGCCCCAGCATTTT. The encoded protein is CAREPPGLNSNQPQHF.